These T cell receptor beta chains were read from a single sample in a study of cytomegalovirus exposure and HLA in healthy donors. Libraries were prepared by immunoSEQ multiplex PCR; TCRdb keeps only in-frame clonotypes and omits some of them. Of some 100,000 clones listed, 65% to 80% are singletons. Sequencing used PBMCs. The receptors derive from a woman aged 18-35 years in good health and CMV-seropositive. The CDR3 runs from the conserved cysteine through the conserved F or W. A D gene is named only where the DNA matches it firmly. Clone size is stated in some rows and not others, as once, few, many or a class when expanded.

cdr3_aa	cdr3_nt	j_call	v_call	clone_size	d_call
CASSQSGDRATDTQYF	TGCGCCAGCAGTCAATCTGGAGACAGGGCCACAGATACGCAGTATTTT	TRBJ2-3	TRBV23-1	-	TRBD1
CASSQEGTAGNTIYF	TGCGCCAGCAGCCAAGAGGGGACAGCTGGAAACACCATATATTTT	TRBJ1-3	TRBV4-1	few	TRBD1
CASSLGPGGGQDTQYF	TGTGCTAGCAGCTTAGGGCCAGGGGGCGGACAAGATACGCAGTATTTT	TRBJ2-3	TRBV7-7	-	TRBD1
CASSRRSGSFF	TGTGCCAGCAGCCGTAGGAGCGGGTCCTTCTTC	TRBJ2-7	TRBV21-1	-	-
CAISEASKPGELFF	TGTGCCATCAGTGAGGCCTCCAAGCCCGGGGAGCTGTTTTTT	TRBJ2-2	TRBV10-3	-	-
CASRPTGYEKLFF	TGTGCCAGCAGACCGACAGGGTATGAAAAACTGTTTTTT	TRBJ1-4	TRBV5-8	-	TRBD1
CASSPTRERGLYGYTF	TGTGCCAGCAGCCCGACGAGGGAACGGGGACTCTATGGCTACACCTTC	TRBJ1-2	TRBV7-2	-	-
CAWGGGGTDTQYF	TGTGCCTGGGGAGGAGGGGGCACAGATACGCAGTATTTT	TRBJ2-3	TRBV30	-	-
CASRTGIVEQYF	TGTGCCAGCAGGACAGGGATCGTGGAGCAGTACTTC	TRBJ2-7	TRBV6-1	-	TRBD1
CASSPLGGRGYGYTF	TGTGCCAGCAGTCCTTTGGGGGGGCGCGGGTATGGCTACACCTTC	TRBJ1-2	TRBV27	-	-
CASSMGPGAGEKLFF	TGCGCCAGCAGCATGGGTCCAGGGGCGGGTGAAAAACTGTTTTTT	TRBJ1-4	TRBV5-1	-	-
CATSRGSGRTANEQFF	TGTGCCACCAGCAGAGGCAGCGGGAGGACTGCCAATGAGCAGTTCTTC	TRBJ2-1	TRBV15	-	TRBD2
CASSLAPRGPQHF	TGTGCCAGCAGCTTAGCTCCAAGAGGGCCCCAGCATTTT	TRBJ1-5	TRBV7-9	-	-
CASSVAFGGRNTGELFF	TGTGCCAGCAGCGTAGCTTTCGGGGGGCGAAACACCGGGGAGCTGTTTTTT	TRBJ2-2	TRBV9	-	-
CASSSTGPYGYTF	TGTGCCAGCAGCTCCACAGGTCCCTATGGCTACACCTTC	TRBJ1-2	TRBV7-8	-	-
CASSSPDRGARGYTF	TGTGCCAGCAGTTCTCCGGACAGGGGGGCGCGAGGCTACACCTTC	TRBJ1-2	TRBV27	-	TRBD1
CASSSPADYEQYF	TGTGCCAGCAGCTCGCCCGCGGACTACGAGCAGTACTTC	TRBJ2-7	TRBV5-8	few	-
CASSAGTGMTYEQYF	TGTGCCAGCAGCGCGGGGACAGGGATGACTTACGAGCAGTACTTC	TRBJ2-7	TRBV7-6	-	TRBD1
CASSQDLRGAAYGYTF	TGCGCCAGCAGCCAAGATCTACGGGGAGCAGCCTATGGCTACACCTTC	TRBJ1-2	TRBV4-3	-	-